This T cell receptor (beta chain) stems from a study of blood T cell repertoires in COVID-19. Study overall: Whether acute or convalescent, the COVID-19 samples came from the United States, Italy and Spain.

CDR1 and CDR2 (germline): MNHEY, SVGEGT. Trimming took off 1 base at V and 7 bases at J, with 5 bases between the two ends. The CDR3 sequence is 13 residues long. In the original processing: Reference gene primer amplification gave nucleated cell count estimates. Clones were sequenced by immunoSEQ multiplex PCR, and TCRdb holds only the in-frame ones, with some missing. V and J calls and clone size are as listed in that table; D and trimming were resolved from the DNA. The sample lists just over 150,000 clones, roughly 90% occurring once. Either two negative PCRs, clearance, or symptom resolution qualified Cohort 3 donors as recovered.

This sequence originates from a woman in her fifties or sixties who had recovered from COVID-19. Sequenced sample: PBMCs or T cells enriched from blood (not recorded which). This chain uses TRBV6-2 or TRBV6-3 with TRBJ1-6; no definite D call. The CDR3 coding sequence is TGTGCCAGCAGTTACTTCGGGAATTCACCCCTCCACTTT. As protein: CASSYFGNSPLHF.